This T cell receptor beta chain was recorded in a study of CD8 T cells in ankylosing spondylitis (dated by TCRdb to the late 2010s). A note on the overall study: To find TCR variants linked to disease, the study profiled T cell receptor beta repertoires in ankylosing spondylitis patients and healthy donors. The full study cohort was made up of about 24 ankylosing spondylitis patients and some 100 healthy donors. Peripheral blood was sampled, and synovial fluid was additionally collected from ankylosing spondylitis patients. The investigation overall reported the following: Blood from ankylosing spondylitis patients appeared to be characterized by a TCR beta motif made up of several highly homologous amino acid variants. The disease-linked clones were reported as significantly enriched in matched synovial fluid samples from ankylosing spondylitis patients. Some motif variants had previously been reported in the synovial fluid and blood of reactive arthritis patients, which suggests shared mechanisms of disease initiation. A CD8+ phenotype was shown by the disease-linked clones, which were found at relatively low frequencies in peripheral blood.

Synovial fluid samples were paired with blood samples taken from the same ankylosing spondylitis patients. The table lists this clonotype with a few counts. Its specific antigen is unknown. Per-base qualities were not stored, and no clone one base away is much larger. The germline V gene yields MGHRA for CDR1 and YSYEKL for CDR2. For this chain, trimming is 4 bases at the V end and 4 bases at the J end, and the number of junction bases without a gene match is 8. Reading from cysteine to phenylalanine, the CDR3 counts 16 amino acids. Only the CDR3 DNA is retained, 48 bases long and in frame from the first base. Sequenced on an Illumina HiSeq 2500. TCR beta libraries were prepared by quantitative 5'-RACE with molecular barcodes. Per the authors' processing: To identify disease-linked TCR variants, a new computational method was used, one built on a probabilistic model of VDJ rearrangement. Clones were called with MiXCR by TCRdb after fastp trimmed the public reads at Q25, and only in-frame beta chains were retained. Every CDR3 protein is listed once, alongside the most common genes and DNA of its rows. It is TCRdb's table, rather than the study itself, that gives the V and J calls and clone size. The sample table contains some 150,000 distinct CDR3 sequences; only one count was recorded for around 42% of them. The ten largest clones add up to about 15% of the sample.

The TCR comes from a male donor with ankylosing spondylitis. Sequencing used synovial fluid, either unsorted or a sorted T cell fraction (not recorded which). Recombination linked TRBV4-1 to TRBJ2-1; 9 nucleotides in the junction match TRBD2. The CDR3 in this case is CASSRPGAGGYNEQFF. The base sequence is TGCGCCAGCAGCCGGCCAGGGGCGGGAGGGTACAATGAGCAGTTCTTC.